The 21 T cell receptor beta chains reported below all come from one sample, sequenced in a study of CD8 T cells in Susac syndrome. A quantity of roughly 0.5 to 1 ug RNA underwent reverse transcription using random hexamers. Via MiXCR, TCRdb re-called the immunoSEQ multiplex PCR reads, giving one row per CDR3 protein. Here the sample spans a few hundred thousand distinct CDR3 sequences, roughly nine tenths being singletons. The sequenced material came from CD4+ T cells from PBMCs. These receptors originate from a human donor with multiple sclerosis.

This sequence joins TRBV3-1 and TRBJ2-3; 12 nucleotides align to TRBD2. The CDR3 covers 16 residues. J lost 3 bases, V lost 1 base, and 2 bases had no gene match. Germline CDR1 is LGHDT and CDR2 is YNNKEL (reference sequence). CDR3 in amino acids: CASSQGLAGGTDTQYF. The CDR3 nucleotides read TGTGCCAGCAGCCAAGGGCTAGCGGGAGGGACAGATACGCAGTATTTT.

J is TRBJ1-1 and V is TRBV2, with 7 bases lining up with TRBD1. The CDR3 length is 15 residues. Germline CDR1 and CDR2: SNHLY and FYNNEI. With V trimmed by 6 bases and J by 1 base, 8 bases remained unmatched. The CDR3 protein is CASRLSDRENTEAFF. As DNA, the CDR3 is TGTGCCAGCAGACTTTCCGACAGGGAGAACACTGAAGCTTTCTTT.

This sequence joins TRBV6-5 and TRBJ1-3; no clear D gene. Germline loops: CDR1 MNHEY, CDR2 SVGAGI. V was pared by 2 bases and J by 2 bases, with 10 bases between. This CDR3 has 15 amino acids. The CDR3 region is CASSYQNNPGNTIYF. The CDR3 region has the DNA TGTGCCAGCAGTTACCAAAACAATCCTGGAAACACCATATATTTT.

The V and J genes are TRBV6-5 and TRBJ1-2; perhaps TRBD1 as D (5 bases). V dropped 2 bases and J dropped 1 base, with 8 bases sitting between them. The CDR3 length is 14 residues. The V gene's germline CDR1 is MNHEY and CDR2 SVGAGI. The CDR3 loop is CASSYRQRNYGYTF. The CDR3 nucleotides are TGTGCCAGCAGTTACAGACAGCGTAACTATGGCTACACCTTC.

J is TRBJ2-4 and V is TRBV6-1; 8 positions match TRBD2. This CDR3 has 17 amino acids. Germline CDR1 reads MNHNS; CDR2 reads SASEGT. The V segment lost 4 bases and the J segment 3 bases; nucleotides outside the gene matches: 11. CDR3 sequence: CASSATGSGSFKNIQYF. The DNA for the CDR3 is TGTGCCAGCAGTGCCACCGGAAGCGGGAGTTTCAAAAACATTCAGTACTTC.

V usage is TRBV25-1 and J usage is TRBJ2-5; tentatively, D is TRBD2 (6 bases). Germline V gives CDR1 MGHDK, CDR2 SYGVNS. This CDR3 spans 15 amino acids. The V end was cut by 2 bases, the J end by 0 bases, with 10 bases between. CDR3: CASSEGGKYQETQYF. The CDR3 bases are TGTGCCAGCAGTGAAGGCGGGAAGTACCAAGAGACCCAGTACTTC.

The chain couples TRBV24-1 to TRBJ2-1; 10 bases are shared with TRBD2. The CDR3 runs 16 residues. Germline CDR1 and CDR2: KGHDR and SFDVKD. V was pared by 5 bases and J by 2 bases, with 5 bases of the junction left unmatched. The CDR3 region is CATSGALAGAYNEQFF. The CDR3 nucleotides are TGTGCCACCAGTGGTGCCCTAGCGGGGGCCTACAATGAGCAGTTCTTC.

The rearrangement links TRBV20-1 to TRBJ2-5; D is undetermined. The CDR3 loop spans 11 amino acids. Germline-derived CDR1 and CDR2 are DFQATT and SNEGSKA (reference sequence). The CDR3 DNA is TGCGCGCTACCAAGGCCGGAGACCCAGTACTTC. This sequence encodes CALPRPETQYF.

This chain links TRBV7-9 with TRBJ1-2; D uncertain. Germline-derived CDR1 and CDR2 are SEHNR and FQNEAQ (reference sequence). The CDR3 covers 11 residues. The V gene lost 5 bases and the J gene lost 8 bases, with 9 bases spanning the gap. CDR3 loop: CASSPPEGYTF. The CDR3 nucleotides are TGTGCCAGCAGCCCGCCCGAAGGCTACACCTTC.

CDR3 loop: CASSLGRADETQYF. The CDR3 region has the DNA TGTGCCAGCAGCTTAGGCAGGGCCGATGAGACCCAGTACTTC. V gene TRBV7-9 combines with J gene TRBJ2-5, with D possibly being TRBD1 (5 bases). This CDR3 is 14 amino acids long. Trimming cost V 1 base and J 5 bases, with 11 bases left between them. CDR1 and CDR2 from the germline V gene are SEHNR and FQNEAQ (reference sequence).

This clonotype has a single count. The CDR3 is CSVGYKAKNEKLFF. In DNA, the CDR3 is TGCAGCGTTGGGTACAAGGCGAAGAATGAAAAACTGTTTTTT. The chain carries TRBV29-1 and TRBJ1-4, with D hard to call. CDR1 and CDR2 from the germline V gene are SQVTM and ANQGSEA. The ends were cut back, 4 bases at V and 5 bases at J, with 14 bases in the middle. The CDR3 has 14 amino acids.

The chain combines TRBV7-9 with TRBJ2-1; 10 bases match TRBD2. With 5 bases clipped from V and 7 bases from J, the junction kept 14 bases outside the gene matches. The germline CDR1 and CDR2 sequences are SEHNR and FQNEAQ (reference sequence). The CDR3 contains 17 residues. CDR3 region: CASSRGGLAGAWNEQFF. CDR3 coding DNA: TGTGCCAGCAGCAGGGGGGGGCTAGCGGGAGCGTGGAATGAGCAGTTCTTC.

The chain is built from TRBV30 and TRBJ1-2; D unclear. The CDR3 runs to 13 residues. Per germline, CDR1 GTSNPN and CDR2 SVGIG (reference sequence). V lost 3 bases and J 5 bases, leaving 13 bases between the germline ends. The CDR3 DNA sequence: TGTGCCTGGAGCGCCCCGGGCCGTTATGGCTACACCTTC. Protein product: CAWSAPGRYGYTF.

The chain combines TRBV5-1 with TRBJ2-1, with 8 bases fitting TRBD2. Trimming took 2 bases from V and 10 from J; bases not matched to a gene: 8. CDR3 length equals 14 residues. The germline gives CDR1 SGHRS, CDR2 YFSETQ. The CDR3 region is CASSLEEAGEEQFF. The CDR3 bases are TGCGCCAGCAGCTTAGAGGAAGCGGGGGAGGAGCAGTTCTTC.

The gene calls are TRBV2 and TRBJ2-5; D is possibly TRBD2 (5 bases). The V gene lost 4 bases and the J gene lost 9 bases, with 18 bases spanning the gap. The CDR3 is 14 residues long. CDR1 and CDR2 (germline): SNHLY, FYNNEI. The CDR3 spells CASSVDSFAEAQYF. The CDR3 DNA reads TGTGCCAGCAGTGTGGACTCCTTTGCTGAGGCCCAGTACTTC.

V is TRBV2 and J is TRBJ2-5; 7 bases fit TRBD2. V dropped 4 bases and J dropped 4; count of bases not matched to a gene: 3. The CDR3 covers 13 residues. The V gene's germline CDR1 is SNHLY and CDR2 FYNNEI. CDR3 in DNA: TGTGCCAGCAGTGCTCCTAGCGGAGAGACCCAGTACTTC. Protein product: CASSAPSGETQYF.

The gene calls are TRBV18 and TRBJ1-5; possibly TRBD1 for D (5 bases). CDR1 and CDR2 from the germline V gene are KGHSH and LQKENI. V lost 3 bases to trimming and J lost 4 bases, with 19 bases between them. The CDR3 spans 17 residues. CDR3 nucleotides: TGTGCCAGCTCACCGACACCGGGGCGGCTGGTAAATCAGCCCCAGCATTTT. This codes for CASSPTPGRLVNQPQHF.

The J gene is TRBJ1-1, the V gene TRBV5-1; D unresolved. CDR3 length equals 14 residues. V was pared by 2 bases and J by 2 bases, with 10 bases between. From germline, CDR1 is SGHRS and CDR2 YFSETQ. The CDR3 sequence is CASSFHSGNTEAFF. CDR3 in DNA: TGCGCCAGCAGCTTTCACTCAGGAAACACTGAAGCTTTCTTT.

V and J are TRBV6-5 and TRBJ2-4; D not certain. V was clipped by 6 bases and J by 1 base, with 10 bases between them. Germline V gene data show CDR1 as MNHEY and CDR2 as SVGAGI. This CDR3 is built from 14 residues. The CDR3 DNA reads TGTGCCAGCAGCCCCGACCCGGCCAAAAACATTCAGTACTTC. This translates into CASSPDPAKNIQYF.

The genes are TRBV19 and TRBJ2-7, with D hard to call. V lost 5 bases and J lost 11, with 7 bases in between. The CDR3 runs 9 residues. Per the germline V gene, CDR1 is LNHDA and CDR2 is SQIVND (reference sequence). The CDR3 bases are TGTGCCAGTAGTCCCTACGAGTACTTC. Residues: CASSPYEYF. Variable domain in full (rest from reference TRBV19 and TRBJ2-7): DGGITQSPKYLFRKEGQNVTLSCEQNLNHDAMYWYRQDPGQGLRLIYYSQIVNDFQKGDIAEGYSVSREKKESFPLTVTSAQKNPTAFYLCASSPYEYFGPGTRLTVT.

CDR3 region: CASSVDRDYGYTF. In nucleotides, the CDR3 is TGTGCCAGCAGCGTAGACAGGGATTATGGCTACACCTTC. The chain combines TRBV9 with TRBJ1-2, with D perhaps matching TRBD1 (6 bases). Germline CDR1 is SGDLS and CDR2 is YYNGEE. This CDR3 has 13 amino acids. Trimming stripped 0 bases from V and 5 bases from J, with 8 bases between.